This T cell receptor (beta chain) is from a study of cytomegalovirus exposure and HLA in healthy donors. The PCR made use of 60 Vbeta and 13 Jbeta primers. Clones were read by immunoSEQ multiplex PCR, and TCRdb kept only the in-frame ones, dropping some. The sample yields about 190,000 clones, 87% seen once. The sequence was collected from a man younger than 45 in good health and CMV-seronegative. Sequencing was carried out using PBMCs.

The CDR3 is CASSPRYRALDYGYTF. In DNA form, the CDR3 reads TGTGCCAGCTCACCACGATACAGGGCTCTGGACTATGGCTACACCTTC. This chain joins TRBV18 and TRBJ1-2; D is possibly TRBD1 (6 bases). Trimming removed 1 base at V and 3 bases at J, with 15 bases between. The CDR3 extends over 16 amino acids. Germline CDR1 KGHSH, CDR2 LQKENI.